These T cell receptor beta chains were read from a single sample in a study of blood T cell repertoires in COVID-19. The protocol was immunoSEQ multiplex PCR, while the TCRdb copy is restricted to in-frame clones and leaves out a portion. Of a few hundred thousand clones listed, 70% to 90% are singletons. The specimen was PBMCs or T cells enriched from blood (not recorded which). The receptors originated from a woman between 35 and 50 years old who had recovered from COVID-19. CDR3s include the opening cysteine and the closing phenylalanine or tryptophan. D genes are given only for firm matches. Size is omitted from some rows. Given values are once, few, many or a class for expanded clones.

TRBJ2-1 once 14 TRBV19 TRBD2 TGTGCCAGTAGATATGCGGGAGGGTGGAATGAGCAGTTCTTC CASRYAGGWNEQFF
TRBJ2-5 . 19 TRBV24-1 TRBD2 TGTGCCACCAGTGACTCGGGACTAGCGGGAGACTCCTCCCGAGTGGTCCAGTACTTC CATSDSGLAGDSSRVVQYF
TRBJ2-3 few 12 TRBV9 . TGTGCCAGCAGCGGACACCTAGATACGCAGTATTTT CASSGHLDTQYF
TRBJ1-1 . 12 TRBV24-1 . TGTGCCACTCGGCCCGGATCGGGAGAAGCTTTCTTT CATRPGSGEAFF
TRBJ1-4 few 14 TRBV7-8 TRBD1 TGTGCCAGCAGCCCGGGACAGCCGAATGAAAAACTGTTTTTT CASSPGQPNEKLFF
TRBJ2-1 . 14 TRBV29-1 TRBD1 TGCAGCTCCCAGGGGGCCCTGTCCTACAATGAGCAGTTCTTC CSSQGALSYNEQFF
TRBJ1-1 . 14 TRBV4-1 . TGCGCCAGCAGCATTACTTTCACAGGCGCTGAAGCTTTCTTT CASSITFTGAEAFF
TRBJ1-5 . 15 TRBV18 TRBD1 TGTGCCAGCTCACCACGGGACAGGGGTGGGCAGCCCCAGCATTTT CASSPRDRGGQPQHF
TRBJ1-3 . 16 TRBV27 . TGTGCCAGCAGTTTTACGGGAGCGGTCTCTGGAAACACCATATATTTT CASSFTGAVSGNTIYF
TRBJ2-7 . 15 TRBV6-2/TRBV6-3 . TGTGCCAGCAGTTACTTTCCGGACAACTCCTACGAGCAGTACTTC CASSYFPDNSYEQYF
TRBJ1-2 . 14 TRBV3-1/TRBV3-2 . TGTGCCAGCAGCCAGTATAGGACAGTAGTTGGCTACACCTTC CASSQYRTVVGYTF
TRBJ2-3 . 18 TRBV7-2 . TGTGCCAGCAGCTTAGCCTCGGAGGACTTTTCTTTGACAGATACGCAGTATTTT CASSLASEDFSLTDTQYF
TRBJ2-1 . 13 TRBV11-3 . TGTGCCAGCAGCTTAAACACCTACAATGAGCAGTTCTTC CASSLNTYNEQFF
TRBJ2-2 few 19 TRBV27 . TGTGCCAGCAGTTTTGATAGTTTAAGGGGGTTCGTAAACACCGGGGAGCTGTTTTTT CASSFDSLRGFVNTGELFF
TRBJ1-4 . 13 TRBV20-1 . TGCAGTGCTAGTGGGCTGACTAATGAAAAACTGTTTTTT CSASGLTNEKLFF
TRBJ2-6 . 17 TRBV4-3 . TGCGCCAGCAGCCAAGAACACACCCCCTCTGGGGCCAACGTCCTGACTTTC CASSQEHTPSGANVLTF
TRBJ1-5 . 20 TRBV3-1/TRBV3-2 TRBD1 TGTGCCAGCAGCCAAGAACCCCTGGGACAGCCCTATGAGGGCAATCAGCCCCAGCATTTT CASSQEPLGQPYEGNQPQHF
TRBJ2-6 . 18 TRBV7-6 TRBD1 TGTGCCAGCAGCCCCAGACAGGGGTCGAGCTCTGGGGCCAACGTCCTGACTTTC CASSPRQGSSSGANVLTF
TRBJ1-1 . 14 TRBV3-1/TRBV3-2 . TGTGCCAGCAGCCAAGACCCTAAGGAGACTGAAGCTTTCTTT CASSQDPKETEAFF
TRBJ1-2 . 15 TRBV7-2 TRBD1 TGTGCCAGCAGCCCACAGGGGGCGGTGATCTATGGCTACACCTTC CASSPQGAVIYGYTF
TRBJ1-4 . 18 TRBV5-1 TRBD1 TGCGCCAGCAGCTTGGGGACAGGGGGCGCCAGGGGAAATGAAAAACTGTTTTTT CASSLGTGGARGNEKLFF
TRBJ1-2 . 13 TRBV6-5 TRBD1 TGTGCCAGCAGCCGGGACAGTAACTATGGCTACACCTTC CASSRDSNYGYTF
TRBJ1-2 once 14 TRBV5-1 . TGCGCCAGCAGCTCCTCACAGGGAAGCTATGGCTACACCTTC CASSSSQGSYGYTF
TRBJ1-2 few 15 TRBV10-3 . TGTGCCATCAGTGAGTCCTTAGGGGTGAACTATGGCTACACCTTC CAISESLGVNYGYTF